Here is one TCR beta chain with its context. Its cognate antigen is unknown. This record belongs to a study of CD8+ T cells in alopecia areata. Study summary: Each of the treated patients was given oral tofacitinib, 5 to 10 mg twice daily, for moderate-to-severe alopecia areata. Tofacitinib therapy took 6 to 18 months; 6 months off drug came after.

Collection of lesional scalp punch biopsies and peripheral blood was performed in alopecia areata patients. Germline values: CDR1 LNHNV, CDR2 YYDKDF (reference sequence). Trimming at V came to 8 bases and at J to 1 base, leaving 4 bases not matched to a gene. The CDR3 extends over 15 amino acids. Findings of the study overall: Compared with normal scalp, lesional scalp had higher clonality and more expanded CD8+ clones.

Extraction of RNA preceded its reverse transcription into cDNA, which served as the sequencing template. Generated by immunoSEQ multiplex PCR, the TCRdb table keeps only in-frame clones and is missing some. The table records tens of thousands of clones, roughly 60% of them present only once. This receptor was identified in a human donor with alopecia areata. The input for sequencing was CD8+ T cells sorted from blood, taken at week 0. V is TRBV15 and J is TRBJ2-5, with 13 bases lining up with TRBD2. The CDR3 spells CATHGTSGIQETQYF. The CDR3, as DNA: TGTGCCACCCACGGGACTAGCGGGATCCAAGAGACCCAGTACTTC. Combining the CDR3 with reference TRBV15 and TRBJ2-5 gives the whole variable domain DAMVIQNPRYQVTQFGKPVTLSCSQTLNHNVMYWYQQKSSQAPKLLFHYYDKDFNNEADTPDNFQSRRPNTSFCFLDIRSPGLGDTAMYLCATHGTSGIQETQYFGPGTRLLVL.